This T cell receptor (beta chain) appears in the sequencing data of a study of OX40 agonist ivuxolimab in advanced cancers. Study-wide context: Hepatocellular carcinoma, melanoma, renal cell or head and neck cancer occurred in dose-escalation patients. Study findings and constraints: Partial responders at 0.1-3.0 mg/kg showed near-lowest clonal expansion. Among some nonresponders, normalized T-cell clonal expansion was also low.

TCRdb's copy holds only in-frame clones and misses some; the assay was immunoSEQ multiplex PCR. The sample holds tens of thousands of clones, about nine tenths seen once. The CDR3 sequence is 16 residues long. V dropped 5 bases and J dropped 10; count of bases not matched to a gene: 17. Per the germline V gene, CDR1 is SEHNR and CDR2 is FQNEAQ (reference sequence). As regards this clone: Its specificity is unknown.

This clonotype was obtained from an adult with an advanced solid tumor such as melanoma, head and neck, liver or kidney cancer. This sample comprised CD4+ or CD8+ T cells sorted from blood, obtained in a trial of the OX40 agonist ivuxolimab. The gene calls are TRBV7-9 and TRBJ2-1; 7 bases align to TRBD2. The CDR3 nucleotides read TGTGCCAGCAGCCCATTGACTGGGGCGGGAGTTAGGGAGCAGTTCTTC. This translates into CASSPLTGAGVREQFF.